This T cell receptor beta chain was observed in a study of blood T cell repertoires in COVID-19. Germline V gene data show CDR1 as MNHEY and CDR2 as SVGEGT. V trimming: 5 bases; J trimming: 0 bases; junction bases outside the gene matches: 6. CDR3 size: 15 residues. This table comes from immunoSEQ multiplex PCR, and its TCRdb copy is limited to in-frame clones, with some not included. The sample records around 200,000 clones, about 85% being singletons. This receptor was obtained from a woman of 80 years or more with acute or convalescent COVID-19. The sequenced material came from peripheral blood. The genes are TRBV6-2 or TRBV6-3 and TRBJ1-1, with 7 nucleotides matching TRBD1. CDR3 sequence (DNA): TGTGCCAGCAGTAGCAACAGGGGCATGAACACTGAAGCTTTCTTT. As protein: CASSSNRGMNTEAFF.